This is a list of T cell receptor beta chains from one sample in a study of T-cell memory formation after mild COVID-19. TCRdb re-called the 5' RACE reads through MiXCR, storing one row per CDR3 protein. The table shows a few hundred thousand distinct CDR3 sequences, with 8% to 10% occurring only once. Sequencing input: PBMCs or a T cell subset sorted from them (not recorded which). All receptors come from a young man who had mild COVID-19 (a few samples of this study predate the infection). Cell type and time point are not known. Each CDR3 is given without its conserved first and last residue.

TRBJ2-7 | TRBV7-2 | ASSVGAGSYEQY
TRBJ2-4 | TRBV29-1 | SVGQGLGKNIQY
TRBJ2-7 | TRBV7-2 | ASSLVGGGRSYEQY
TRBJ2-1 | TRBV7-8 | ASSLVSGGYNEQF
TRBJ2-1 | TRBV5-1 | ASSNYDNEQF
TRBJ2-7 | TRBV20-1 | SARDRQGMYEQY
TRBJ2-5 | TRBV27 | ASSSGDAGPLY
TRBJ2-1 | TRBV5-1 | ASSLYLENEQF
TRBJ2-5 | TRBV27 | ASSPTLLAGEETQY
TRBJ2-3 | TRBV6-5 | ASRQRTGSDTQY
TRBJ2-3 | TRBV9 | ASSVEGGLAGFGADTQY
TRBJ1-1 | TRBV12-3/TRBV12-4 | ASSFGRGNTEAF
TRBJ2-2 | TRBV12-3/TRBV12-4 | ASSFTGSGKLF
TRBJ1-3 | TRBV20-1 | SAKTEGGNTIY
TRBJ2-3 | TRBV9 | ASSVTPRQGAGDTQY
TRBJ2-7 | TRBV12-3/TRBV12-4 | ASSFGRTTYEQY
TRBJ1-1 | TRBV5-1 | TSSLRTENTEAF
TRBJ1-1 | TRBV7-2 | ASSWTGMNTEAF
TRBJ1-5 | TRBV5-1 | ASSLAANQPQH
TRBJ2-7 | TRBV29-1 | SVVTGGYEQY
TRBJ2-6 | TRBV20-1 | SAMSGANVLT
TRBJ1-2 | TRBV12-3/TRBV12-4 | ASSLGGVYYGYT
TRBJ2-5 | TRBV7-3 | ASSLFGTTEETQY
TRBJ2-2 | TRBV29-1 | SVEQGLAGELF
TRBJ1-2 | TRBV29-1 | SVRPKLNYGYT
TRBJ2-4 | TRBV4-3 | ASSQEKAGRRY
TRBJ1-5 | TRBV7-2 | ASSLGMGNQPQH
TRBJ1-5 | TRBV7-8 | ASSPKGRSNQPQH
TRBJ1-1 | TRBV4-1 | ASYQTGTNTEAF
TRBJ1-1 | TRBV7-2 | ASSLAVPLTEAF
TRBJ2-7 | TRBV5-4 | ASSWQGRANEQY
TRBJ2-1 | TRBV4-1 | ASSQGPSGDNYNEQF
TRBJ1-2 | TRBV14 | ASSLGTGSGYGYT
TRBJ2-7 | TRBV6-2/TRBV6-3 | ASRTTSGGTYYEQY
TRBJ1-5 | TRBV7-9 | ASSSPSRGGDSNQPQH
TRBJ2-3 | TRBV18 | ASSPGRGTDTQY
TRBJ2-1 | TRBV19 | ASSIRRGGRDEQF
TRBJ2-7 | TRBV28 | ASSLGRTYEQY
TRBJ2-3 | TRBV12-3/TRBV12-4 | ASSSVAGGQDTQY
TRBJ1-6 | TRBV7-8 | ASSNQRSPLH
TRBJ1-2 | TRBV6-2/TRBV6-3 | ASSSRGSLGYT
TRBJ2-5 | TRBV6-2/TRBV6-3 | ASSLLALGETQY
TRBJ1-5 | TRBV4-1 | ASSQDGNQPQH
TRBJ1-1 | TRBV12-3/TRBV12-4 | ASSFEWTEAF
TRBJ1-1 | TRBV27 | ASSDSRALNTEAF
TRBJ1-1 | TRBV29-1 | SGLGDTEAF
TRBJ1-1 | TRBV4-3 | ASSQHRGGPPQGAHPEAF
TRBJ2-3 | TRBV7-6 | ASSSGTSGGNTQY